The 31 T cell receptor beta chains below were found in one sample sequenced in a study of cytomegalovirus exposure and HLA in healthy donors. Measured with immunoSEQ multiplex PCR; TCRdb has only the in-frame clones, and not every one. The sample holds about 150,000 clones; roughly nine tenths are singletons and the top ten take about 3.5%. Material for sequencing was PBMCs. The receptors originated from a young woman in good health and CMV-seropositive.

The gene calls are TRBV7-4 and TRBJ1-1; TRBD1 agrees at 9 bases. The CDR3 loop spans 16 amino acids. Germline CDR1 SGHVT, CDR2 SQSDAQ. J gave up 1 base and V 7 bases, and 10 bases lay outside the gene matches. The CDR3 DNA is TGTGCCAGCAAGCTTGAACAGGGGGCGACGAACACTGAAGCTTTCTTT. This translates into CASKLEQGATNTEAFF.

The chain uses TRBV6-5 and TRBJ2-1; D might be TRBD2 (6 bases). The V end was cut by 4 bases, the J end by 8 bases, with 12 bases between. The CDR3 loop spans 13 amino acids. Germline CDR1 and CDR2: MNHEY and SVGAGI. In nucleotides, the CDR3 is TGTGCCAGCAGTTCCAGACTAGTGGATGAGCAGTTCTTC. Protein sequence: CASSSRLVDEQFF.

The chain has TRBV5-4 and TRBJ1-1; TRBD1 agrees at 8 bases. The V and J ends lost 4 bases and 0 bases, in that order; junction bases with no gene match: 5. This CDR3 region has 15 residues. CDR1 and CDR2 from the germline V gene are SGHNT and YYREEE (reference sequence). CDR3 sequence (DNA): TGTGCCAGCAGCGACAGGGGACGGGTGAACACTGAAGCTTTCTTT. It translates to CASSDRGRVNTEAFF.

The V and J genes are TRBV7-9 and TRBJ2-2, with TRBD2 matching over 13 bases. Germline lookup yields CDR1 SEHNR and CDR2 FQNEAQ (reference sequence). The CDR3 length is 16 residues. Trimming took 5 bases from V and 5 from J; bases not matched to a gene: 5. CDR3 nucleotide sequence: TGTGCCAGCAGCCTCGGACTAGCGGGAGAGACCGGGGAGCTGTTTTTT. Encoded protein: CASSLGLAGETGELFF.

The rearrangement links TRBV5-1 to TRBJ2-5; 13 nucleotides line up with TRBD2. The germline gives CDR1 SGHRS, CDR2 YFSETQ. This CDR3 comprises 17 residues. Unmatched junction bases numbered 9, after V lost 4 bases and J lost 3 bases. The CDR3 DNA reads TGCGCCAGCAGCGCCCCTGGACTAGCGGGAGTGGAAGAGACCCAGTACTTC. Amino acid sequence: CASSAPGLAGVEETQYF. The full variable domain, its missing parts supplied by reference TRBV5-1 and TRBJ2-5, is KAGVTQTPRYLIKTRGQQVTLSCSPISGHRSVSWYQQTPGQGLQFLFEYFSETQRNKGNFPGRFSGRQFSNSRSEMNVSTLELGDSALYLCASSAPGLAGVEETQYFGPGTRLLVL.

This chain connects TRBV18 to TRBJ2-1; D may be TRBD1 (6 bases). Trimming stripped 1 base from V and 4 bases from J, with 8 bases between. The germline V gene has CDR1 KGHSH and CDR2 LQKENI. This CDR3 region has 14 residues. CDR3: CASSPLGGYNEQFF. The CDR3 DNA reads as TGTGCCAGCTCACCACTAGGGGGTTACAATGAGCAGTTCTTC.

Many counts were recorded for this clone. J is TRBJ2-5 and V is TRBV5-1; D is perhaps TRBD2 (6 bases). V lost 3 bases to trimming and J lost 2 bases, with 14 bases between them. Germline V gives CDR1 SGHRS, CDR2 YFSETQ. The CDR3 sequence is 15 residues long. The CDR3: CASSSLAALQETQYF. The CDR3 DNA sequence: TGCGCCAGCAGCTCCTTAGCGGCACTTCAAGAGACCCAGTACTTC.

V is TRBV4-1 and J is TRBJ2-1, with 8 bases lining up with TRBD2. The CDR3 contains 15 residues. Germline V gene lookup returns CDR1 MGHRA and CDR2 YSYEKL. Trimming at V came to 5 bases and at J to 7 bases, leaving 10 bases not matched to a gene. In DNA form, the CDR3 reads TGCGCCAGCAGCTTCAGCGGGAGTCTAAGGAATGAGCAGTTCTTC. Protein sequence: CASSFSGSLRNEQFF.

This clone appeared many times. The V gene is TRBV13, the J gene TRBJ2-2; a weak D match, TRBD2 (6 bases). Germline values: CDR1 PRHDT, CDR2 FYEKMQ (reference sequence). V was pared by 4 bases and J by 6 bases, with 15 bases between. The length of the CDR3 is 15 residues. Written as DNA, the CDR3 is TGTGCCAGCAGCTCACGGGAGAGTGCGGCCGGGGAGCTGTTTTTT. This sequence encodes CASSSRESAAGELFF.

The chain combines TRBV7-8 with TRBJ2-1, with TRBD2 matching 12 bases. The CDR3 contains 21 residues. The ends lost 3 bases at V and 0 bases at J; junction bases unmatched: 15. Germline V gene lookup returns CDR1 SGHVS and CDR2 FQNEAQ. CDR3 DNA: TGTGCCAGCAGCTTTCCCTCACCGGGACTAGCGGGCGGGAGCTCCTACAATGAGCAGTTCTTC. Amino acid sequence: CASSFPSPGLAGGSSYNEQFF.

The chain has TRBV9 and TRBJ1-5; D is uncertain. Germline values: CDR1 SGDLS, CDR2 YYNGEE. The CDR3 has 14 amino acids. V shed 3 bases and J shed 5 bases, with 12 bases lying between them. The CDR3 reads CASSAPGTYQPQHF. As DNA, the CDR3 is TGTGCCAGCAGCGCACCAGGTACTTATCAGCCCCAGCATTTT.

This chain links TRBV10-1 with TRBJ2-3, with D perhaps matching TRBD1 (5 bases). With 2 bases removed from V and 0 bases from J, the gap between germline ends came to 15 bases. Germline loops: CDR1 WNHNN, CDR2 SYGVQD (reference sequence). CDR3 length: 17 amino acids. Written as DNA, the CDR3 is TGCGCCAGCAGTGAGCTACAGGACCGTCCAAGCACAGATACGCAGTATTTT. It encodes CASSELQDRPSTDTQYF.

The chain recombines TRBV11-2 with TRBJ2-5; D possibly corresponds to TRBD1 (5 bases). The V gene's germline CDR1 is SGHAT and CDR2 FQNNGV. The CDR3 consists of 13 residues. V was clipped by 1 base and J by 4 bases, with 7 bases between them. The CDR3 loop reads CASSLGQGETQYF. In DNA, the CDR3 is TGTGCCAGCAGCTTAGGGCAGGGAGAGACCCAGTACTTC.

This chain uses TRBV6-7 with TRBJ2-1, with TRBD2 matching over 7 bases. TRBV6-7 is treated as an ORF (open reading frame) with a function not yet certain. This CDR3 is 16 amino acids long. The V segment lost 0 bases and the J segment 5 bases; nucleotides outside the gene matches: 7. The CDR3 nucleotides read TGTGCCAGCAGTTACTCTGTGGGAGGGCCGAACAATGAGCAGTTCTTC. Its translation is CASSYSVGGPNNEQFF.

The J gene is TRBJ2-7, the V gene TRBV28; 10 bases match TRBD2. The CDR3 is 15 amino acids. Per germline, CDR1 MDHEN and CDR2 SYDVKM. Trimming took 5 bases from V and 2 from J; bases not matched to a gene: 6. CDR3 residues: CASSRGLAVTYEQYF. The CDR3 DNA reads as TGTGCCAGCAGTCGAGGACTAGCGGTTACCTACGAGCAGTACTTC.

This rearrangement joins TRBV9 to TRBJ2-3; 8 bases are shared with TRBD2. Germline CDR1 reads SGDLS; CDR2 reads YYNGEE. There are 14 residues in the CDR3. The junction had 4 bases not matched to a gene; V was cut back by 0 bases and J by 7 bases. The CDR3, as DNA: TGTGCCAGCAGCGTAGACGGGAGGGCGAATACGCAGTATTTT. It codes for CASSVDGRANTQYF.

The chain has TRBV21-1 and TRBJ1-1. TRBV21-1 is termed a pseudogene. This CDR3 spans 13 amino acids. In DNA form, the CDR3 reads TGTGCCAGCAGCAAAGAGGGAGGGACTGAAGCTTTCTTT. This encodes CASSKEGGTEAFF.

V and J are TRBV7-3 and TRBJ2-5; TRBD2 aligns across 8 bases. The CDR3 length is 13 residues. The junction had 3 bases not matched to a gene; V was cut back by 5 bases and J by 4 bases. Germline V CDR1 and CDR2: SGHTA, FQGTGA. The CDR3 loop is CASSPAGVETQYF. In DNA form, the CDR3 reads TGTGCCAGCAGCCCAGCGGGAGTAGAGACCCAGTACTTC. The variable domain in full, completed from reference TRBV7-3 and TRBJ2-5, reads GAGVSQTPSNKVTEKGKYVELRCDPISGHTALYWYRQSLGQGPEFLIYFQGTGAADDSGLPNDRFFAVRPEGSVSTLKIQRTERGDSAVYLCASSPAGVETQYFGPGTRLLVL.

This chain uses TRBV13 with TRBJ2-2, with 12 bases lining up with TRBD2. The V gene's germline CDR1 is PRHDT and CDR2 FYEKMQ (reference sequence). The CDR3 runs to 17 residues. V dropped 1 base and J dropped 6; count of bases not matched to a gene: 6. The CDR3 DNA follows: TGTGCCAGCAGCTTAGAACTGACTAGCGGGAGTTCCGGGGAGCTGTTTTTT. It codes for CASSLELTSGSSGELFF.

The CDR3 DNA follows: TGCGCCAGCAGCCCTGGTTTAGCGGGGCGCCAAGAGACCCAGTACTTC. Translation: CASSPGLAGRQETQYF. The V call is TRBV5-1, the J call TRBJ2-5, with 8 bases matching TRBD2. Per germline, CDR1 SGHRS and CDR2 YFSETQ. The CDR3 covers 16 residues. V was clipped by 4 bases and J by 1 base; unmatched bases: 9.

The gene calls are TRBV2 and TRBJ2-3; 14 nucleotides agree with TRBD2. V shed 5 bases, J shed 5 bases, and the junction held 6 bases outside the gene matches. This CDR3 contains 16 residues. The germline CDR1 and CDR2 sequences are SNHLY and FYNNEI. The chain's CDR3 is CASSQAGLAGVDTQYF. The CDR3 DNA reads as TGTGCCAGCAGTCAGGCGGGACTAGCGGGAGTAGATACGCAGTATTTT.

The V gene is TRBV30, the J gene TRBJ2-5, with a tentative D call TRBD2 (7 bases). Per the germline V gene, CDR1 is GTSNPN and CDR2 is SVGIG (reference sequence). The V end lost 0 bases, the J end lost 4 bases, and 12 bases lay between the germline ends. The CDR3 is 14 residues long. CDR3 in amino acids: CAWSVGGAGETQYF. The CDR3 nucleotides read TGTGCCTGGAGTGTAGGGGGGGCAGGAGAGACCCAGTACTTC.

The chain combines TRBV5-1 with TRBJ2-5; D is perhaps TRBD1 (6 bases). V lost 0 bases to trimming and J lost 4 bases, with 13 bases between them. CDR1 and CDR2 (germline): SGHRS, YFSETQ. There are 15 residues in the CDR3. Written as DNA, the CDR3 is TGCGCCAGCAGCTTGGAAGCGGACAGAAGAGAGACCCAGTACTTC. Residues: CASSLEADRRETQYF. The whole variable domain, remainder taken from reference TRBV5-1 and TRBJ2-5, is KAGVTQTPRYLIKTRGQQVTLSCSPISGHRSVSWYQQTPGQGLQFLFEYFSETQRNKGNFPGRFSGRQFSNSRSEMNVSTLELGDSALYLCASSLEADRRETQYFGPGTRLLVL.

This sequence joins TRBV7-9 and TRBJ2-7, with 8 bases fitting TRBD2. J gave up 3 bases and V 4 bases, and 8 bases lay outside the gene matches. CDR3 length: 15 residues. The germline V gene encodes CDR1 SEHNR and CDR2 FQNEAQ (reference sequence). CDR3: CASSSSAGVNYEQYF. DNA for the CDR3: TGTGCCAGCAGCTCCTCAGCGGGAGTGAACTACGAGCAGTACTTC. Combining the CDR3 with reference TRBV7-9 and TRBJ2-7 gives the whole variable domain DTGVSQNPRHKITKRGQNVTFRCDPISEHNRLYWYRQTLGQGPEFLTYFQNEAQLEKSRLLSDRFSAERPKGSFSTLEIQRTEQGDSAMYLCASSSSAGVNYEQYFGPGTRLTVT.

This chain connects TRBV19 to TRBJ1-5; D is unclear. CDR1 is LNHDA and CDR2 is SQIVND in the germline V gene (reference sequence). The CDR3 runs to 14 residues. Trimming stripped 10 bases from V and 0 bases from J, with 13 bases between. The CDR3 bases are TGTGCCACTACGGGGAGCTATAGCAATCAGCCCCAGCATTTT. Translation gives CATTGSYSNQPQHF.

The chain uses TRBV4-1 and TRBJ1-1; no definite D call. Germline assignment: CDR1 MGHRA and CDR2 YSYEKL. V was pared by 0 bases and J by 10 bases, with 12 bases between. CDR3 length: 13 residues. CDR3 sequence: CASSQDEALRAFF. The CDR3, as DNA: TGCGCCAGCAGCCAAGATGAGGCCCTACGAGCTTTCTTT.

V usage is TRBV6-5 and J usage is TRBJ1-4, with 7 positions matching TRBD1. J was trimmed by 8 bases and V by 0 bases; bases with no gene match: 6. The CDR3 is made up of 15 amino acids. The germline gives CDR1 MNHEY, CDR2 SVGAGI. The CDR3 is CASSYSPGQREKLFF. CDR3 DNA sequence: TGTGCCAGCAGTTACTCCCCGGGACAGAGGGAAAAACTGTTTTTT.

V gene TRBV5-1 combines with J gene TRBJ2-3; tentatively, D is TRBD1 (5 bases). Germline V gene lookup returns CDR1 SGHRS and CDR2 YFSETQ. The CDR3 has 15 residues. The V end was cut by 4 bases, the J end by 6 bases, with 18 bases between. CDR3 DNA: TGCGCCAGCAGCCGTGAGGTTTTTCCAGGGGATACGCAGTATTTT. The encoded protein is CASSREVFPGDTQYF.

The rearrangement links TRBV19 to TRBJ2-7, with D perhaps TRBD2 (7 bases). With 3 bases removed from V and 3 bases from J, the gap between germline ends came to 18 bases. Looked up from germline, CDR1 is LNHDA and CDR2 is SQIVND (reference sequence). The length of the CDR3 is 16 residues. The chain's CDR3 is CASSIWRGGLGYEQYF. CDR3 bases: TGTGCCAGTAGTATTTGGAGGGGGGGCCTGGGCTACGAGCAGTACTTC.

This chain's CDR3 is CAISRDMRLGTDTQYF. The CDR3 DNA reads TGTGCCATCTCGCGGGATATGCGGCTAGGCACAGATACGCAGTATTTT. The J gene is TRBJ2-3, the V gene TRBV10-3; a possible D gene is TRBD2 (6 bases). This CDR3 contains 16 residues. Trimming pared 8 bases from V and 1 base from J, leaving 19 bases between. Germline-derived CDR1 and CDR2 are ENHRY and SYGVKD.

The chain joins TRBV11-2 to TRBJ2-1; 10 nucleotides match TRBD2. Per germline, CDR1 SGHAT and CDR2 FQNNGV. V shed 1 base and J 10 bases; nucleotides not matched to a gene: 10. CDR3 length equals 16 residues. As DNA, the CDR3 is TGTGCCAGCAGCTTAGGTGGCTTAGCGGGAGGTCAGGAGCAGTTCTTC. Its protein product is CASSLGGLAGGQEQFF.